What follows is one TCR beta chain and its context. The antigen is undetermined. A read error is likely, as this CDR3 ends without the conserved phenylalanine or tryptophan. No DNA is shown, since the ends of the CDR3 on it are uncertain; the CDR3 is the one TCRdb lists. TCR beta VDJ and CDR3 were profiled, and genomic DNA was the template. In TCRdb, the reads were re-called with MiXCR into one record per CDR3 protein. The sample yields approximately 45,000 distinct CDR3 sequences, about two thirds seen once. The CDR3 is made up of 11 amino acids, end residues included. Germline V gene lookup returns CDR1 SNHLY and CDR2 FYNNEI. This specimen comes from a study of CD8+CD57+ T cells in acquired aplastic anemia. Whole-study context: CD4+ and CD8+ cells, once sorted, gave DNA averaging roughly 3 ug. Reads per healthy sample averaged roughly 9.9 million (CD4+) and fewer than 13 million (CD8+). General study points: The CD8+ Simpson's diversity of patients and controls was not significantly different. Patients and controls had in common around 29 CD8+ CDR3 sequences.

Sequenced material: sorted CD4+, CD8+, or CD8+CD57+ T cells (not recorded which) from PBMCs. The receptor was isolated from a human donor in good health, serving as a control. The chain uses TRBV2 and TRBJ2-5; the table's D gene call, TRBD1, was not cross checked with the DNA. CDR3 residues: CAGKTQGTGNY.